Each of the 18 T cell receptor beta chains below was sequenced from the same sample in a study of blood T cell repertoires in COVID-19. The repertoire was sequenced with immunoSEQ multiplex PCR; TCRdb's copy has only in-frame clones and lacks some. The sample has approximately 97,000 clones, 87% seen once; the top ten hold about 5.7%. Sequencing was carried out using peripheral blood. The receptor set was obtained from a woman between 50 and 59 years old with COVID-19, enrolled during active disease.

The chain combines TRBV9 with TRBJ1-4; possibly TRBD1 for D (6 bases). CDR1 SGDLS and CDR2 YYNGEE come from the germline V gene. The ends were cut back, 4 bases at V and 8 bases at J, with 18 bases in the middle. The CDR3 runs 15 residues. The CDR3 is CASSSTGTSTEKLFF. CDR3 DNA sequence: TGTGCCAGCAGCTCTACCGGGACAAGTACAGAAAAACTGTTTTTT.

The chain carries TRBV7-2 and TRBJ2-1, with 7 positions matching TRBD1. There are 14 residues in the CDR3. Germline values: CDR1 SGHTA, CDR2 FQGNSA. The J segment lost 9 bases and the V segment lost 7 bases, leaving 12 bases of the junction unmatched. The CDR3 spells CASTTARGQGEQFF. As DNA, the CDR3 is TGTGCCAGCACTACTGCGAGGGGGCAGGGTGAGCAGTTCTTC.

The rearrangement uses TRBV11-1 and TRBJ2-7; 7 bases match TRBD1. The V and J ends lost 4 bases and 6 bases, in that order; junction bases with no gene match: 9. CDR1 is SGHAT, CDR2 FQDESV, per germline (reference sequence). The CDR3 loop spans 14 amino acids. The CDR3 protein is CASSSGTVLVEQYF. DNA for the CDR3: TGTGCCAGCAGCTCCGGGACAGTTTTGGTCGAGCAGTACTTC.

The gene calls are TRBV10-3 and TRBJ2-5, with a weak D call TRBD1 (5 bases). The CDR3 consists of 14 residues. In germline, CDR1 is ENHRY, CDR2 SYGVKD. V lost 4 bases, J lost 2 bases, and 11 bases lay in between. The CDR3 is CAISGQIEQETQYF. CDR3 in DNA: TGTGCCATCAGTGGACAGATCGAACAAGAGACCCAGTACTTC.

The V gene is TRBV7-2, the J gene TRBJ2-1; D is possibly TRBD1 (6 bases). CDR1 and CDR2 from the germline V gene are SGHTA and FQGNSA. Trimming left V 6 bases short and J 9 bases short, with 15 bases between. This CDR3 has 13 amino acids. The DNA for the CDR3 is TGTGCCAGCAGTTTTCAGGGGTCAGGTGAGCAGTTCTTC. This gives the protein CASSFQGSGEQFF. The entire variable domain, with the rest obtained from reference TRBV7-2 and TRBJ2-1, is as follows: GAGVSQSPSNKVTEKGKDVELRCDPISGHTALYWYRQSLGQGLEFLIYFQGNSAPDKSGLPSDRFSAERTGGSVSTLTIQRTQQEDSAVYLCASSFQGSGEQFFGPGTRLTVL.

The chain joins TRBV7-2 to TRBJ1-1, with D maybe TRBD1 (5 bases). Germline-derived CDR1 and CDR2 are SGHTA and FQGNSA. The CDR3 loop spans 18 amino acids. The germline V and J ends were trimmed by 2 bases and 0 bases, with 19 bases remaining between them. The CDR3 DNA follows: TGTGCCAGCAGCTTATGGGTAGCAGGGCCCAACCTGAACACTGAAGCTTTCTTT. Protein product: CASSLWVAGPNLNTEAFF.

The genes are TRBV3-1 (or the pseudogene TRBV3-2) and TRBJ2-1; 9 bases agree with TRBD2. V lost 1 base to trimming and J lost 2 bases; unmatched junction nucleotides: 3. This CDR3 comprises 16 residues. Germline values: CDR1 LGHDT, CDR2 YNNKEL (reference sequence). CDR3 region: CASSQAGGGAYNEQFF. DNA of the CDR3: TGTGCCAGCAGCCAAGCGGGCGGGGGGGCCTACAATGAGCAGTTCTTC.

The chain carries TRBV5-1 and TRBJ2-3; 8 positions agree with TRBD2. Germline values: CDR1 SGHRS, CDR2 YFSETQ. The CDR3 length is 14 residues. Trimming removed 4 bases from V and 8 bases from J; junction bases left unmatched: 9. CDR3 loop: CASSPGGDYVTQYF. The CDR3, as DNA: TGCGCCAGCAGCCCGGGAGGGGATTATGTTACGCAGTATTTT.

This chain joins TRBV4-2 and TRBJ1-2; 8 bases align to TRBD1. Per the germline V gene, CDR1 is LGHNA and CDR2 is YNFKEQ. The CDR3 sequence is 14 residues long. With 2 bases clipped from V and 2 bases from J, the junction kept 1 base outside the gene matches. The CDR3 spells CASSQNRGNYGYTF. The DNA of the CDR3 is TGTGCCAGCAGCCAAAACAGGGGGAACTATGGCTACACCTTC.

The gene calls are TRBV4-3 and TRBJ1-5, with D possibly matching TRBD1 (6 bases). The germline CDR1 and CDR2 sequences are LGHNA and YSLEER. The CDR3 runs to 18 residues. V was cut by 1 base and J by 3 bases, with 19 bases left in between. The DNA for the CDR3 is TGCGCCAGCAGCCAAGGTCACTGTGGACAGAACAACAATCAGCCCCAGCATTTT. Translation: CASSQGHCGQNNNQPQHF.

This clone appeared a few times. The V gene is TRBV14, the J gene TRBJ1-2, with D unclear. The V end was cut by 1 base, the J end by 4 bases, with 7 bases between. The V gene's germline CDR1 is SGHDN and CDR2 FVKESK. The CDR3 spans 13 residues. The CDR3 is CASSQGTGYGYTF. The DNA for the CDR3 is TGTGCCAGCAGCCAAGGCACGGGCTATGGCTACACCTTC.

V gene TRBV10-3 combines with J gene TRBJ2-5; D call uncertain. Germline V gives CDR1 ENHRY, CDR2 SYGVKD. V gave up 6 bases and J gave up 5 bases, with 13 bases separating them. The CDR3 is made up of 13 amino acids. CDR3 nucleotide sequence: TGTGCCATCAGCTTATTGGGCCGGGAGACCCAGTACTTC. It is translated as CAISLLGRETQYF.

V is TRBV7-9 and J is TRBJ2-5; 11 bases fit TRBD2. Germline V gene lookup returns CDR1 SEHNR and CDR2 FQNEAQ (reference sequence). Germline trimming cut 5 bases from V and 5 bases from J; bases unmatched to any gene: 10. The CDR3 spans 16 residues. The CDR3 here is CASSPYSGGAEETQYF. CDR3 in DNA: TGTGCCAGCAGCCCTTATAGCGGGGGGGCCGAGGAGACCCAGTACTTC.

The chain combines TRBV6-5 with TRBJ2-2, with a tentative D call TRBD1 (6 bases). Germline CDR1 reads MNHEY; CDR2 reads SVGAGI. The CDR3 covers 15 residues. Trimming left V 6 bases short and J 1 base short, with 12 bases between. CDR3 bases: TGTGCCAGCAGGTCCGGGACAAGGAACACCGGGGAGCTGTTTTTT. The encoded protein is CASRSGTRNTGELFF.

This clone was picked up one time. The chain uses TRBV9 and TRBJ2-2; D gene ambiguous. With 0 bases removed from V and 4 bases from J, the gap between germline ends came to 13 bases. The V gene's germline CDR1 is SGDLS and CDR2 YYNGEE. This CDR3 comprises 16 residues. Here the CDR3 reads CASSVGAIIFTGELFF. CDR3 coding DNA: TGTGCCAGCAGCGTAGGCGCAATTATTTTCACCGGGGAGCTGTTTTTT. The variable domain in full, completed from reference TRBV9 and TRBJ2-2, reads DSGVTQTPKHLITATGQRVTLRCSPRSGDLSVYWYQQSLDQGLQFLIQYYNGEERAKGNILERFSAQQFPDLHSELNLSSLELGDSALYFCASSVGAIIFTGELFFGEGSRLTVL.

The V gene is TRBV6-1, the J gene TRBJ2-3; 11 nucleotides match TRBD2. The CDR3 extends over 16 amino acids. Germline trimming cut 2 bases from V and 3 bases from J; bases unmatched to any gene: 4. Germline lookup yields CDR1 MNHNS and CDR2 SASEGT. CDR3: CASSELAGGRTDTQYF. The DNA of the CDR3 is TGTGCCAGCAGTGAATTAGCGGGGGGGCGGACAGATACGCAGTATTTT.

The rearrangement joins TRBV28 to TRBJ2-3; D remains unclear. V was cut by 8 bases and J by 0 bases, with 9 bases left in between. Germline V lookup: CDR1 MDHEN, CDR2 SYDVKM. This CDR3 has 13 amino acids. In DNA form, the CDR3 reads TGTGCCAGCCGAGAACCGAGCACAGATACGCAGTATTTT. Residues: CASREPSTDTQYF. The variable domain in full, completed from reference TRBV28 and TRBJ2-3, reads DVKVTQSSRYLVKRTGEKVFLECVQDMDHENMFWYRQDPGLGLRLIYFSYDVKMKEKGDIPEGYSVSREKKERFSLILESASTNQTSMYLCASREPSTDTQYFGPGTRLTVL.

In this sample, this clone turned up a few times. The J gene is TRBJ2-1, the V gene TRBV3-1 (or the pseudogene TRBV3-2); maybe TRBD2 (6 bases). Germline values: CDR1 LGHDT, CDR2 YNNKEL (reference sequence). V lost 4 bases and J 10 bases, leaving 17 bases between the germline ends. The CDR3 contains 14 residues. For the CDR3, the DNA is TGTGCCAGCAGCCCTCTAGCGTCCCCAAGCGAGCAGTTCTTC. This sequence encodes CASSPLASPSEQFF.